A single sample gave rise to the 3 T cell receptor beta chains below, sequenced in a study of T cells in women clearing cervical HPV infection. The assay was immunoSEQ multiplex PCR, and TCRdb's table has in-frame clones only and misses some. The sample holds tens of thousands of clones. The sequenced sample consisted of blood buffy coat. Source of these receptors: a woman aged 18 to 75 with a cervical HPV16 infection that either progressed to CIN3+ or cleared (not recorded which).

On this clone: With the read ending 3 residues before the CDR3 end, the germline J gene is used to fill in that end. The chain combines TRBV20-1 with TRBJ2-1; 16 bases align to TRBD2. V lost 3 bases, J lost 6 bases, and 8 bases stayed unmatched. The CDR3 is 17 amino acids. Germline V gene sequence: CDR1 DFQATT, CDR2 SNEGSKA (reference sequence). The CDR3 sequence is CSASGTSGGAWGNEQFF. CDR3 DNA (partial): TGCAGTGCTAGTGGGACTAGCGGGGGGGCCTGGGGCAATGAG.

With regard to this clone: From the germline J gene comes the end of the CDR3, since the read stops 3 residues before it. The gene calls are TRBV6-2 or TRBV6-3 and TRBJ2-1, with 9 bases aligning to TRBD2. Per the germline V gene, CDR1 is MNHEY and CDR2 is SVGEGT. With 2 bases clipped from V and 8 bases from J, the junction kept 4 bases outside the gene matches. CDR3 length equals 14 residues. The DNA read from the CDR3 is TGTGCCAGCAGTTACGGCCTAGCGGGGTATGAG. Translated, it gives CASSYGLAGYE. The entire CDR3 protein is CASSYGLAGYEQFF.

Worth noting for this clone: The read falls 3 residues short of the CDR3 end, and the missing part is taken from the germline J gene. The chain employs TRBV7-2 and TRBJ2-7; 9 bases line up with TRBD2. In germline, CDR1 is SGHTA, CDR2 FQGNSA. V lost 5 bases, J lost 0 bases, and 5 bases stayed unmatched. The CDR3 is 15 residues long. The CDR3 bases that were read are TGTGCCAGCAGCCCGCTAGCGGGACTCTCCTACGAG. Its translation: CASSPLAGLSYE. The entire CDR3 protein is CASSPLAGLSYEQYF.